The 6 T cell receptor beta chains listed next were all sequenced from one sample in a study of identical twins (dated by TCRdb to 2016 to 2017). The method was 5' RACE. This sample was sequenced with an Illumina HiSeq 2000. TCRdb cleaned the public reads at Q25 with fastp, built clones with MiXCR and kept in-frame beta chains. Each CDR3 protein gets just one entry, which takes the most common genes and DNA from the rows behind it. Within this sample are some 660,000 distinct CDR3 sequences, with more than 6.5% of them counted one time only. 0.75% to 1% of the sample lies in the top ten. The same sample was also studied in work on yellow fever vaccine responses in identical twins.

The source material was PBMCs. All receptors derive from a woman under 30 in good health.

This clonotype was counted only a few times. The rearrangement joins TRBV20-1 to TRBJ2-1, with TRBD2 identical over 11 bases. The CDR3 is made up of 16 amino acids. Losses at the gene ends were 5 bases for V and 3 bases for J; bases not matched to a gene: 9. The germline V gene has CDR1 DFQATT and CDR2 SNEGSKA (reference sequence). CDR3 loop: CSAPQTSGSIYNEQFF. The CDR3 nucleotides read TGCAGTGCTCCACAAACTAGCGGGAGTATCTACAATGAGCAGTTCTTC.

The V call is TRBV28, the J call TRBJ2-5, with D perhaps matching TRBD1 (6 bases). Germline assignment: CDR1 MDHEN and CDR2 SYDVKM. V lost 4 bases and J lost 3, with 15 bases in between. CDR3 size: 15 residues. CDR3 bases: TGTGCCAGCAGTTCCCGGGACAATTCTAAAGAGACCCAGTACTTC. Its translation is CASSSRDNSKETQYF.

This clonotype has a handful of counts. The chain recombines TRBV18 with TRBJ2-3, with TRBD2 matching 9 bases. Germline V gene data show CDR1 as KGHSH and CDR2 as LQKENI. The J segment lost 6 bases and the V segment lost 0 bases, leaving 7 bases of the junction unmatched. The CDR3 is 16 amino acids. CDR3 amino acids: CASSPPVASGVDTQYF. CDR3 bases: TGTGCCAGCTCACCACCGGTGGCTAGCGGGGTTGATACGCAGTATTTT.

In this sample, this clonotype turned up many times. The rearrangement joins TRBV15 to TRBJ2-7; D is uncertain. The CDR3 has 14 residues. Germline loops: CDR1 LNHNV, CDR2 YYDKDF (reference sequence). V lost 0 bases, J lost 7 bases, and 13 bases lay in between. The CDR3 sequence: CATSRDRFVVEQYF. The CDR3 region has the DNA TGTGCCACCAGCAGAGATCGGTTCGTTGTGGAGCAGTACTTC.

The V and J genes are TRBV7-8 and TRBJ2-1, with 14 bases fitting TRBD2. The CDR3 spans 20 residues. The J segment lost 6 bases and the V segment lost 5 bases, leaving 18 bases of the junction unmatched. The germline gives CDR1 SGHVS, CDR2 FQNEAQ. DNA of the CDR3: TGTGCCAGCAGCCGGAGACTGACTAGCGGGAGGGCCGATGGGGTCAATGAGCAGTTCTTC. It encodes CASSRRLTSGRADGVNEQFF.

This sequence joins TRBV28 and TRBJ2-2; D remains unclear. CDR3 length: 15 residues. V was clipped by 0 bases and J by 0 bases, with 5 bases between them. CDR1 and CDR2 from the germline V gene are MDHEN and SYDVKM. The CDR3 sequence is CASSLWSANTGELFF. CDR3 sequence (DNA): TGTGCCAGCAGTTTATGGTCAGCGAACACCGGGGAGCTGTTTTTT.